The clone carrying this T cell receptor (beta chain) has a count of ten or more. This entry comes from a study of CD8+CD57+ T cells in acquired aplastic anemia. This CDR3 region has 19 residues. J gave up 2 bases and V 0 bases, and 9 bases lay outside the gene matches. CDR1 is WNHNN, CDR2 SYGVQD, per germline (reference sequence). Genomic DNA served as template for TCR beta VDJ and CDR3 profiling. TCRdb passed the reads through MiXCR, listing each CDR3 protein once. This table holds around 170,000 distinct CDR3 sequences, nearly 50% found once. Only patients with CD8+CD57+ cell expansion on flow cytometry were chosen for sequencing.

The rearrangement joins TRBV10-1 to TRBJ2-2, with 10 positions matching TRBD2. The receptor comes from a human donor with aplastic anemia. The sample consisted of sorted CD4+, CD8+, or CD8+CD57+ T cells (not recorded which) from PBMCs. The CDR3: CASSESIGASGRNTGELFF. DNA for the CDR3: TGCGCCAGCAGTGAGTCGATAGGGGCTAGCGGGAGAAACACCGGGGAGCTGTTTTTT.